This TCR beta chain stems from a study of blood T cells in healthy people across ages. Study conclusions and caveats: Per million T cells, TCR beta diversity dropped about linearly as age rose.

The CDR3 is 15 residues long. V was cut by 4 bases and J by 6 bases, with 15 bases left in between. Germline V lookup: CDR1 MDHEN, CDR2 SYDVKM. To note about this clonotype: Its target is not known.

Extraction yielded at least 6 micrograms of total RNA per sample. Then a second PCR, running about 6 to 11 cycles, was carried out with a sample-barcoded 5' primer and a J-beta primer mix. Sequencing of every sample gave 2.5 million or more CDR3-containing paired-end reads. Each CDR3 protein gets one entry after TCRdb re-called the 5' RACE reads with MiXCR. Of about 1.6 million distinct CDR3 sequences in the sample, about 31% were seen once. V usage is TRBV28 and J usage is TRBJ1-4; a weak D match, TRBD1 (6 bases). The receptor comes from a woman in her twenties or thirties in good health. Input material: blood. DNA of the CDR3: TGTGCCAGCAGTTCCCCAGGGGCAGCGGATGAAAAACTGTTTTTT. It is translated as CASSSPGAADEKLFF.